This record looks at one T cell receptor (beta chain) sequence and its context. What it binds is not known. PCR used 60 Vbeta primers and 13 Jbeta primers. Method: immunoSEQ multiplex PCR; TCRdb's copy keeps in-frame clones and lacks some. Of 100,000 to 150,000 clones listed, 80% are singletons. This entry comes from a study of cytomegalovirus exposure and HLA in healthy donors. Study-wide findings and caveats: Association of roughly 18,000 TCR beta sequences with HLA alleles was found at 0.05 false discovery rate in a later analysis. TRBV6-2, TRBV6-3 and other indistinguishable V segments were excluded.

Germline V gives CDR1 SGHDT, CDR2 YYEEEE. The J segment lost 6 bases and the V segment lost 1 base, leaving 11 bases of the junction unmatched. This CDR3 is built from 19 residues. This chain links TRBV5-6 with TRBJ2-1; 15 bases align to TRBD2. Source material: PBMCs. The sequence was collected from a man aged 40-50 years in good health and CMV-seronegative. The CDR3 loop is CASSLYGLAGGDLRNEQFF. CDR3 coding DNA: TGTGCCAGCAGCTTGTACGGACTAGCGGGGGGGGACCTACGCAATGAGCAGTTCTTC.